This is a list of T cell receptor beta chains from one sample in a study of blood T cell repertoires in COVID-19. The repertoire was sequenced with immunoSEQ multiplex PCR; TCRdb's copy has only in-frame clones and lacks some. The data contain 150,000 to 200,000 clones, 70% to 90% of them singletons. Sequenced: peripheral blood. The receptors were sampled from a man aged 70-80 years with active or convalescent COVID-19. CDR3s include the opening cysteine and the closing phenylalanine or tryptophan.

V: TRBV4-3
J: TRBJ1-1
length: 15
CDR3: CASSQDPARGTEAFF

V: TRBV28
J: TRBJ1-2
length: 13
CDR3: CASSFQGFHGYTF

V: TRBV3-1/TRBV3-2
J: TRBJ1-3
length: 17
CDR3: CASSQVFGWAGGNTIYF

V: TRBV28
J: TRBJ2-7
length: 14
CDR3: CASRNPSGKYEQYF

V: TRBV6-2/TRBV6-3
J: TRBJ2-3
length: 16
CDR3: CASSYSEAGGTDTQYF

V: TRBV27
J: TRBJ2-1
length: 16
CDR3: CASSLRLALRGDEQFF

V: TRBV28
J: TRBJ2-7
length: 12
CDR3: CASSLREGEQYF

V: TRBV4-3
J: TRBJ2-1
length: 19
CDR3: CASSQGQGLAGGSYNEQFF

V: TRBV18
J: TRBJ1-3
length: 13
CDR3: CASSGSSGNTIYF

V: TRBV3-1/TRBV3-2
J: TRBJ1-3
length: 16
CDR3: CASSQVLAGLGNTIYF

V: TRBV18
J: TRBJ2-7
length: 15
CDR3: CASSMGPILNYEQYF

V: TRBV28
J: TRBJ1-6
length: 17
CDR3: CASSLLKRTGWHSPLHF

V: TRBV5-1
J: TRBJ2-2
length: 16
CDR3: CASSLNVAGGTGELFF

V: TRBV2
J: TRBJ1-1
length: 14
CDR3: CASSEQTGSTEAFF

V: TRBV10-3
J: TRBJ2-1
length: 16
CDR3: CATGRTSGSSYNEQFF

V: TRBV2
J: TRBJ2-5
length: 15
CDR3: CASGTSGRARETQYF

V: TRBV11-2
J: TRBJ1-1
length: 14
CDR3: CASSFDRTVSEAFF

V: TRBV27
J: TRBJ2-5
length: 13
CDR3: CASSLGRGETQYF

V: TRBV6-6
J: TRBJ1-4
length: 16
CDR3: CASSYGRGTGNEKLFF

V: TRBV9
J: TRBJ1-3
length: 18
CDR3: CASSASIPGQDSGNTIYF

V: TRBV18
J: TRBJ1-3
length: 16
CDR3: CASSPGPGSSGNTIYF

V: TRBV28
J: TRBJ2-7
length: 13
CDR3: CASKTGVAYEQYF

V: TRBV7-2
J: TRBJ2-1
length: 14
CDR3: CASSLGREYNEQFF

V: TRBV29-1
J: TRBJ2-7
length: 14
CDR3: CSAARQDRDYEQYF

V: TRBV7-9
J: TRBJ2-3
length: 17
CDR3: CASSLVVGSGMVDTQYF

V: TRBV10-3
J: TRBJ2-1
length: 15
CDR3: CAISELLVAGNEQFF

V: TRBV27
J: TRBJ1-1
length: 16
CDR3: CASSLGSSIMNTEAFF

V: TRBV7-2
J: TRBJ1-6
length: 15
CDR3: CASSRGSLGNSPLHF

V: TRBV6-5
J: TRBJ1-1
length: 13
CDR3: CASSPTLQGAAFF

V: TRBV18
J: TRBJ2-7
length: 15
CDR3: CASSPRRSDYYEQYF

V: TRBV7-9
J: TRBJ2-7
length: 12
CDR3: CASSFDSYEQYF

V: TRBV9
J: TRBJ1-5
length: 15
CDR3: CASSVDPGSNQPQHF

V: TRBV7-2
J: TRBJ2-1
length: 18
CDR3: CASSLLVRASGKDNEQFF

V: TRBV5-1
J: TRBJ2-7
length: 18
CDR3: CASSLWEGQGTLTYEQYF

V: TRBV9
J: TRBJ2-5
length: 15
CDR3: CASTRTGQGLETQYF

V: TRBV7-2
J: TRBJ2-5
length: 16
CDR3: CASSLQRGTMKETQYF

V: TRBV29-1
J: TRBJ1-5
length: 14
CDR3: CSVNTGTGSQPQHF

V: TRBV15
J: TRBJ2-2
length: 15
CDR3: CATPGQGSNTGELFF

V: TRBV18
J: TRBJ2-2
length: 15
CDR3: CASSPTGGNTGELFF

V: TRBV7-2
J: TRBJ1-5
length: 17
CDR3: CARGPVLTGREAQPQHF

V: TRBV7-8
J: TRBJ1-4
length: 15
CDR3: CASSDGQGNNEKLFF

V: TRBV30
J: TRBJ2-3
length: 12
CDR3: CAWSRGADTQYF

V: TRBV2
J: TRBJ2-2
length: 12
CDR3: CASGRDSGELFF

V: TRBV7-8
J: TRBJ2-5
length: 15
CDR3: CASSLMDRGLGTQYF